The 32 T cell receptor beta chains in this list originate from one sample, sequenced in a study of blood T cells in healthy people across ages. Primed by a sample-barcoded 5' primer and a J-beta primer mix, a second PCR proceeded for 7 to 11 cycles. Each CDR3 protein gets one entry after TCRdb re-called the 5' RACE reads with MiXCR. The sample carries about 800,000 distinct CDR3 sequences, more than 20% recorded once. These data were also reused for a study on T cells of mothers and their children.

Sequencing input: blood. The receptors originated from a boy aged 10-17 years in good health.

This clonotype turned up a few times. This chain links TRBV7-2 with TRBJ2-1; D may be TRBD2 (5 bases). Trimming took off 2 bases at V and 4 bases at J, with 9 bases between the two ends. The CDR3 is 14 amino acids. Germline loops: CDR1 SGHTA, CDR2 FQGNSA. In DNA, the CDR3 is TGTGCCAGCAGCTTACTACTAGGGTACAATGAGCAGTTCTTC. Residues: CASSLLLGYNEQFF. The variable domain in full, completed from reference TRBV7-2 and TRBJ2-1, reads GAGVSQSPSNKVTEKGKDVELRCDPISGHTALYWYRQSLGQGLEFLIYFQGNSAPDKSGLPSDRFSAERTGGSVSTLTIQRTQQEDSAVYLCASSLLLGYNEQFFGPGTRLTVL.

The chain has TRBV14 and TRBJ1-4; no definite D call. CDR1 SGHDN and CDR2 FVKESK come from the germline V gene. The CDR3 extends over 12 amino acids. V was pared by 2 bases and J by 8 bases, with 6 bases between. The CDR3 spells CASSQRREKLFF. In nucleotides, the CDR3 is TGTGCCAGCAGCCAAAGGAGGGAAAAACTGTTTTTT.

This chain uses TRBV29-1 with TRBJ1-4, with D possibly matching TRBD1 (5 bases). Germline CDR1 and CDR2: SQVTM and ANQGSEA. Trimming left V 6 bases short and J 3 bases short, with 14 bases between. This CDR3 contains 14 residues. In DNA, the CDR3 is TGCAGCGTCTCCATTGGGGCGTCTAATGAAAAACTGTTTTTT. Translation gives CSVSIGASNEKLFF.

J is TRBJ2-1 and V is TRBV28; 9 nucleotides line up with TRBD2. Per germline, CDR1 MDHEN and CDR2 SYDVKM. Trimming cost V 3 bases and J 5 bases; bases outside gene matches: 8. The CDR3 runs to 16 residues. The CDR3 region is CASSLSLAGWHNEQFF. The DNA for the CDR3 is TGTGCCAGCAGTTTGTCGCTAGCGGGATGGCACAATGAGCAGTTCTTC. Full variable domain (outside the CDR3, taken from reference TRBV28 and TRBJ2-1): DVKVTQSSRYLVKRTGEKVFLECVQDMDHENMFWYRQDPGLGLRLIYFSYDVKMKEKGDIPEGYSVSREKKERFSLILESASTNQTSMYLCASSLSLAGWHNEQFFGPGTRLTVL.

This clonotype occurred a few times. No conserved phenylalanine or tryptophan ends this CDR3, so it is likely a read error. The chain uses TRBV7-3 and TRBJ2-7; a weak D match, TRBD2 (6 bases). Looked up from germline, CDR1 is SGHTA and CDR2 is FQGTGA. This CDR3 region has 14 residues. V was shortened by 2 bases and J by 4 bases, with 12 bases between the two germline ends. CDR3 coding DNA: TGTGCCAGCAGCTTACTTAGCGGACCGTACGAGCAGTACCTC. This encodes CASSLLSGPYEQYL.

About this clonotype: Lacking the conserved final phenylalanine or tryptophan, this CDR3 likely reflects a read error. The chain employs TRBV7-2 and TRBJ1-1, with 7 nucleotides matching TRBD1. CDR3 length: 14 amino acids. Germline V lookup: CDR1 SGHTA, CDR2 FQGNSA. V shed 4 bases and J 5 bases; nucleotides not matched to a gene: 7. CDR3 loop: CASSSRQGRTEAFS. For the CDR3, the DNA is TGTGCCAGCAGCTCTAGACAGGGTCGGACTGAAGCTTTCTCT.

The chain recombines TRBV7-2 with TRBJ2-1, with 10 bases fitting TRBD2. This CDR3 contains 16 residues. After removal of 1 base from V and 3 bases from J, the junction contained 3 bases not matched to a gene. From germline, CDR1 is SGHTA and CDR2 FQGNSA. In DNA form, the CDR3 reads TGTGCCAGCAGCTTAGGATCTAGCGGGGGCTACAATGAGCAGTTCTTC. Protein sequence: CASSLGSSGGYNEQFF.

In its sample, this clonotype was seen a few times. The rearrangement links TRBV19 to TRBJ2-3; D may correspond to TRBD1 or TRBD2 (6 bases each). Deletions cut 5 bases from V and 0 bases from J, with 15 bases between. This CDR3 comprises 16 residues. The germline CDR1 and CDR2 sequences are LNHDA and SQIVND (reference sequence). The CDR3 nucleotides read TGTGCCAGTAGTTTAATGACGGGGGCGAGCACAGATACGCAGTATTTT. Its protein product is CASSLMTGASTDTQYF. Full variable domain (rest looked up from reference TRBV19 and TRBJ2-3): DGGITQSPKYLFRKEGQNVTLSCEQNLNHDAMYWYRQDPGQGLRLIYYSQIVNDFQKGDIAEGYSVSREKKESFPLTVTSAQKNPTAFYLCASSLMTGASTDTQYFGPGTRLTVL.

The CDR3 here is CSVEFDGYEQYF. The DNA of the CDR3 is TGCAGCGTTGAATTCGACGGATACGAGCAGTACTTC. The chain combines TRBV29-1 with TRBJ2-5; D unclear. The DNA matches TRBJ2-7 better at its end, which makes the J call doubtful. This CDR3 contains 12 residues. In germline, CDR1 is SQVTM, CDR2 ANQGSEA.

V usage is TRBV7-9 and J usage is TRBJ2-5, with 9 positions matching TRBD1. The last part of the DNA fits TRBJ2-7 better; the J call may be wrong. CDR1 SEHNR and CDR2 FQNEAQ come from the germline V gene (reference sequence). The CDR3 spans 14 residues. CDR3 loop: CASSATGQGYEQYF. The CDR3 DNA reads TGTGCCAGCAGCGCGACGGGACAGGGTTACGAGCAGTACTTC.

The chain combines TRBV9 with TRBJ1-1; D unresolved. CDR1 is SGDLS and CDR2 is YYNGEE in the germline V gene. V shed 5 bases and J shed 3 bases, with 14 bases lying between them. The CDR3 has 14 residues. CDR3 region: CASSFSIGDTEAFF. The CDR3 nucleotides are TGTGCCAGCAGTTTCTCCATCGGGGACACTGAAGCTTTCTTT. Supplemented by reference TRBV9 and TRBJ1-1, the full variable domain reads DSGVTQTPKHLITATGQRVTLRCSPRSGDLSVYWYQQSLDQGLQFLIQYYNGEERAKGNILERFSAQQFPDLHSELNLSSLELGDSALYFCASSFSIGDTEAFFGQGTRLTVV.

This clonotype turned up a few times. This chain uses TRBV2 with TRBJ2-2; 11 bases are a match to TRBD1. The CDR3 length is 17 residues. Germline V gene sequence: CDR1 SNHLY, CDR2 FYNNEI. V gave up 9 bases and J gave up 3 bases; unmatched junction bases: 12. For the CDR3, the DNA is TGTGCCAGGAGCAGGACAGGGGGCGTCCCGGACACCGGGGAGCTGTTTTTT. Amino acids: CARSRTGGVPDTGELFF.

This sequence joins TRBV12-3 or TRBV12-4 and TRBJ2-1; D call uncertain. Trimming left V 6 bases short and J 0 bases short, with 12 bases between. The CDR3 spans 15 residues. CDR3 in DNA: TGTGCCAGCAGGGATCTGAAGGGCTCCTACAATGAGCAGTTCTTC. Amino acid sequence: CASRDLKGSYNEQFF.

The table lists this clonotype with many counts. This rearrangement joins TRBV7-3 to TRBJ2-7; 9 nucleotides align to TRBD1. The CDR3 spans 14 residues. Germline CDR1 SGHTA, CDR2 FQGTGA. Losses at the gene ends were 0 bases for V and 4 bases for J; bases not matched to a gene: 1. The CDR3, as DNA: TGTGCCAGCAGCTTAACAGGGACAGGGTACGAGCAGTACTTC. It yields the protein CASSLTGTGYEQYF.

On this clonotype: A much larger clone differs by one base, so this may be a read error. The rearrangement joins TRBV20-1 to TRBJ2-7, with 9 bases fitting TRBD1. Germline CDR1 DFQATT, CDR2 SNEGSKA (reference sequence). The J segment lost 0 bases and the V segment lost 8 bases, leaving 8 bases of the junction unmatched. The CDR3 sequence is 14 residues long. Written as DNA, the CDR3 is TGCAGTACTGAAGACAGGGGGTCCTCCTACGAGCAGTACTTC. Translating it yields CSTEDRGSSYEQYF.

The chain has TRBV10-3 and TRBJ2-7, with D perhaps TRBD1 (6 bases). This CDR3 comprises 14 residues. Trimming removed 3 bases at V and 3 bases at J, with 12 bases between. The germline CDR1 and CDR2 sequences are ENHRY and SYGVKD. The CDR3 nucleotides are TGTGCCATCAGTGAAGGTGGGACACTCTACGAGCAGTACTTC. Its protein product is CAISEGGTLYEQYF.

This clonotype was detected a few times. The V and J genes are TRBV3-1 and TRBJ2-3; 10 nucleotides line up with TRBD2. The CDR3 runs 19 residues. Germline trimming cut 1 base from V and 1 base from J; bases unmatched to any gene: 11. Germline V gene lookup returns CDR1 LGHDT and CDR2 YNNKEL (reference sequence). The CDR3: CASSQALAGDLLRTDTQYF. Written as DNA, the CDR3 is TGTGCCAGCAGCCAAGCCCTAGCGGGGGACCTTTTGCGCACAGATACGCAGTATTTT.

This clonotype appeared a few times. This sequence joins TRBV4-1 and TRBJ2-1; TRBD1 aligns across 11 bases. The germline gives CDR1 MGHRA, CDR2 YSYEKL. The CDR3 totals 15 residues. With 1 base clipped from V and 6 bases from J, the junction kept 2 bases outside the gene matches. CDR3 sequence (DNA): TGCGCCAGCAGCCAAGTCGGGACAGGGGGCAATGAGCAGTTCTTC. Residues: CASSQVGTGGNEQFF.

The gene calls are TRBV12-3 or TRBV12-4 and TRBJ1-6; 7 bases are a match to TRBD1. With V trimmed by 5 bases and J by 11 bases, 12 bases remained unmatched. The CDR3 extends over 15 amino acids. CDR3 residues: CASSLRGGALAPLHF. The CDR3 DNA reads TGTGCCAGCAGTCTCAGAGGGGGCGCCCTAGCACCCCTCCACTTT.

In its sample, this clonotype was seen a few times. This sequence joins TRBV6-2 or TRBV6-3 and TRBJ2-1; D tentatively fits TRBD1 or TRBD2 (6 bases each). This CDR3 has 15 amino acids. The germline V gene encodes CDR1 MNHEY and CDR2 SVGEGT. The germline V and J ends were trimmed by 7 bases and 9 bases, with 22 bases remaining between them. The CDR3 protein is CASTKSGGRSGEQFF. In DNA, the CDR3 is TGTGCCAGCACCAAGAGTGGGGGGCGGTCCGGTGAGCAGTTCTTC.

The CDR3 reads CASRGGLSGQLSGNTIYF. The CDR3 DNA reads as TGTGCCAGCAGAGGGGGCTTATCCGGACAGCTCTCTGGAAACACCATATATTTT. The V and J genes are TRBV6-1 and TRBJ1-3, with 7 bases that match TRBD1. The CDR3 has 18 amino acids. The germline V gene encodes CDR1 MNHNS and CDR2 SASEGT. J lost 0 bases, V lost 6 bases, and 14 bases had no gene match.

The sample holds a few counts of this clonotype. V is TRBV29-1 and J is TRBJ1-4, with D unclear. Germline-derived CDR1 and CDR2 are SQVTM and ANQGSEA. V gave up 2 bases and J gave up 12 bases, with 7 bases separating them. CDR3 length: 10 residues. The CDR3 spells CSVELGELFF. DNA for the CDR3: TGCAGCGTTGAACTTGGCGAACTGTTTTTT.

The chain couples TRBV7-2 to TRBJ2-5; the D is unclear. The last part of the DNA fits TRBJ2-1 better; the J call may be wrong. The CDR3 totals 13 residues. CDR1 SGHTA and CDR2 FQGNSA come from the germline V gene. The CDR3 nucleotides read TGTGCCAGCAGCCCCCCGACGGCGCCTGAGCAGTTCTTC. This codes for CASSPPTAPEQFF.

The chain recombines TRBV5-1 with TRBJ1-4; D gene unclear. The CDR3 runs to 14 residues. Germline lookup yields CDR1 SGHRS and CDR2 YFSETQ. V lost 4 bases and J 3 bases, leaving 10 bases between the germline ends. The CDR3 coding sequence is TGCGCCAGCAGCATGGGGTCATCTAATGAAAAACTGTTTTTT. Translated: CASSMGSSNEKLFF.

The table lists this clonotype with a few counts. V gene TRBV15 combines with J gene TRBJ2-5; D possibly corresponds to TRBD1 (5 bases). Trimming stripped 0 bases from V and 2 bases from J, with 16 bases between. The CDR3 loop spans 17 amino acids. Germline lookup yields CDR1 LNHNV and CDR2 YYDKDF (reference sequence). The CDR3 loop is CATSRDQGSWYQETQYF. Here the CDR3 DNA reads TGTGCCACCAGCAGAGATCAGGGTAGCTGGTATCAAGAGACCCAGTACTTC.

This clonotype has just a few counts. The V and J genes are TRBV12-3 or TRBV12-4 and TRBJ2-5; TRBD2 matches 10 bases. The junction had 6 bases not matched to a gene; V was cut back by 2 bases and J by 6 bases. This CDR3 region has 15 residues. The CDR3 protein is CASSLTLAGRKTQYF. CDR3 DNA sequence: TGTGCCAGCAGTTTAACACTAGCGGGGCGGAAGACCCAGTACTTC.

In its sample, this clonotype was seen a few times. The V and J genes are TRBV5-1 and TRBJ2-7; D gene ambiguous. Trimming took off 5 bases at V and 2 bases at J, with 11 bases between the two ends. This CDR3 has 13 amino acids. Germline V gene lookup returns CDR1 SGHRS and CDR2 YFSETQ. CDR3 residues: CASSSRVPYEQYF. The CDR3 coding sequence is TGCGCCAGCAGTTCCCGCGTCCCCTACGAGCAGTACTTC.

This clonotype was observed a handful of times. V and J are TRBV4-2 and TRBJ2-5; D is possibly TRBD1 (5 bases). The V gene lost 3 bases and the J gene lost 4 bases, with 9 bases spanning the gap. Germline CDR1 is LGHNA and CDR2 is YNFKEQ. This CDR3 comprises 13 residues. The CDR3 sequence is CASSQYRSETQYF. CDR3 in DNA: TGTGCCAGCAGCCAGTACAGGTCAGAGACCCAGTACTTC.

A few counts support this clonotype. This chain uses TRBV29-1 with TRBJ2-2; D remains unclear. This CDR3 contains 13 residues. CDR1 and CDR2 (germline): SQVTM, ANQGSEA. Trimming took off 7 bases at V and 4 bases at J, with 13 bases between the two ends. CDR3 residues: CSATRLSTGELFF. CDR3 coding DNA: TGCAGCGCGACGAGACTCAGCACCGGGGAGCTGTTTTTT.

This clonotype was picked up a small number of times. V gene TRBV9 combines with J gene TRBJ2-5; 9 nucleotides line up with TRBD1. Gene TRBJ2-7 matches the end of the DNA better, so the J call may be wrong. From germline, CDR1 is SGDLS and CDR2 YYNGEE. The CDR3 is 15 amino acids. Here the CDR3 DNA reads TGTGCCAGCAGCGTAGCAGGGACAGGGACTTACGAGCAGTACTTC. Translation: CASSVAGTGTYEQYF.

This clonotype was observed a few times. CDR3 protein: CASREYRLAGGGDEQFF. The CDR3 nucleotides read TGTGCCAGCAGAGAATACCGACTAGCGGGAGGGGGCGATGAGCAGTTCTTC. The chain combines TRBV2 with TRBJ2-5; TRBD2 matches 14 bases. The J call is uncertain, as TRBJ2-1 better fits the DNA end. This CDR3 comprises 17 residues. Per the germline V gene, CDR1 is SNHLY and CDR2 is FYNNEI.

The chain recombines TRBV7-2 with TRBJ2-1; D is undetermined. CDR3 size: 13 residues. The germline V and J ends were trimmed by 1 base and 6 bases, with 7 bases remaining between them. CDR1 SGHTA and CDR2 FQGNSA come from the germline V gene. DNA for the CDR3: TGTGCCAGCAGCTTAGTCAGCCTCAATGAGCAGTTCTTC. Translated, it gives CASSLVSLNEQFF.